The rows below give T cell receptor beta chains drawn from one sample of a study of blood T cell repertoires in COVID-19. The protocol was immunoSEQ multiplex PCR, while the TCRdb copy is restricted to in-frame clones and leaves out a portion. Of around 230,000 clones listed, 75% to 90% are singletons. The sample taken for sequencing was peripheral blood. These receptors were obtained from a woman aged 60-70 years with active or convalescent COVID-19. Both conserved end residues are part of each CDR3. A D gene is named only where the DNA matches it firmly. Rows give clone size only sometimes, using once, few, many, or a class for an expanded clone.

D,J,V,size,DNA,CDR3
TRBD1,TRBJ1-6,TRBV19,once,TGTGCCAGTAGGGGACAGGGGGCCTATTCACCCCTCCACTTT,CASRGQGAYSPLHF
NA,TRBJ1-2,TRBV5-8,NA,TGTGCCAGCAGCTTGGAACTAGGAGGCTACACCTTC,CASSLELGGYTF
NA,TRBJ1-1,TRBV7-2,few,TGTGCCAGCAGCTTAGGGCGGTCGAACACTGAAGCTTTCTTT,CASSLGRSNTEAFF
NA,TRBJ2-7,TRBV19,once,TGTGCCAGTAGTCAACCAGGACAGCCCTACGAGCAGTACTTC,CASSQPGQPYEQYF
TRBD1,TRBJ1-6,TRBV5-4,NA,TGTGCCAGCAGCTCGACAGGGAATAATTCACCCCTCCACTTT,CASSSTGNNSPLHF
NA,TRBJ1-6,TRBV5-4,NA,TGTGCCAGCAGCTTGGGGGAGGATTCACCCCTCCACTTT,CASSLGEDSPLHF
NA,TRBJ1-1,TRBV5-8,NA,TGTGCCAGCAGCTTGTCCCCAGGGATCACTGAAGCTTTCTTT,CASSLSPGITEAFF
NA,TRBJ2-3,TRBV7-9,NA,TGTGCCAGCAGCTTAGCCCCCCCGGGGGGCTGGGCTACGCAGTATTTT,CASSLAPPGGWATQYF
TRBD1,TRBJ1-2,TRBV27,NA,TGTGCCAGCAGTCTCCAATCGACGACAGGGGCCTATGGCTACACCTTC,CASSLQSTTGAYGYTF
NA,TRBJ2-7,TRBV12-3/TRBV12-4,few,TGTGCCAGCAGCTCAGGGTTTGGCGAGCAGTACTTC,CASSSGFGEQYF
NA,TRBJ2-7,TRBV30,many,TGTGCCTGGAGCCTTCCAGGGCGGTACGAGCAGTACTTC,CAWSLPGRYEQYF
NA,TRBJ2-3,TRBV27,NA,TGTGCCAGCAGTTTATCGGCTTACACAGATACGCAGTATTTT,CASSLSAYTDTQYF
NA,TRBJ1-1,TRBV6-5,NA,TGTGCCAGCAGACAGGGGAACACTGAAGCTTTCTTT,CASRQGNTEAFF
NA,TRBJ1-2,TRBV3-1/TRBV3-2,NA,TGTGCCAGCAGCCAGGCGAGGGCAGCGGTATTCGGCTACACCTTC,CASSQARAAVFGYTF
TRBD1,TRBJ1-3,TRBV9,NA,TGTGCCAGCAGCGCGACAGGGGACTCTGGAAACACCATATATTTT,CASSATGDSGNTIYF
TRBD2,TRBJ2-7,TRBV3-1/TRBV3-2,many,TGTGCCAGCAGCCGGACTAGAGGTTACGAGCAGTACTTC,CASSRTRGYEQYF
NA,TRBJ1-2,TRBV7-9,few,TGTGCCAGCAGCTCGTCTAACTATGGCTACACCTTC,CASSSSNYGYTF
NA,TRBJ1-1,TRBV18,NA,TGTGCCAGCTCACCAACGAGGCAGATGAACACTGAAGCTTTCTTT,CASSPTRQMNTEAFF
TRBD1,TRBJ1-5,TRBV6-6,once,TGTGCCAGTGAACCAGGGACAGGGGAGGGTCAGCCCCAGCATTTT,CASEPGTGEGQPQHF
TRBD1,TRBJ1-6,TRBV30,NA,TGTGCCTGGAGTGTAGCAGGGGGCTGGGATAATTCACCCCTCCACTTT,CAWSVAGGWDNSPLHF
NA,TRBJ1-2,TRBV5-1,NA,TGCGCCAGCAGCTTGGATAGGGGAGGCTTGGGCGGCTACACCTTC,CASSLDRGGLGGYTF
TRBD2,TRBJ2-5,TRBV5-1,once,TGCGCCAGCAGCTTGGCCGGTAGCGGGGGTCAAGAGACCCAGTACTTC,CASSLAGSGGQETQYF
NA,TRBJ2-7,TRBV7-2,NA,TGTGCCAGCAGCCTTAGCTGGGACTTAACCTCCTACGAGCAGTACTTC,CASSLSWDLTSYEQYF